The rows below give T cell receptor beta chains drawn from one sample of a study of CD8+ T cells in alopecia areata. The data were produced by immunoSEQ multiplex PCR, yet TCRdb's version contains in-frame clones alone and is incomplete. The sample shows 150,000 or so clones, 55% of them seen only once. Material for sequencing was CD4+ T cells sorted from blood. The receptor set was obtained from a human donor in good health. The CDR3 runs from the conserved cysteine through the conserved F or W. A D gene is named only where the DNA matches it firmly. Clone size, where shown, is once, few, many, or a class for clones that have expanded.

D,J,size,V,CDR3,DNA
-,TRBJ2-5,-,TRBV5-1,CASSLRETQYF,TGCGCCAGCAGCTTGAGGGAAACCCAGTACTTC
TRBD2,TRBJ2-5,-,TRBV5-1,CASSSTPGLAAETQYF,TGCGCCAGCAGTTCAACTCCGGGACTAGCGGCAGAGACCCAGTACTTC
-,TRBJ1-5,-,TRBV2,CASRRQGIQPQHF,TGTGCCAGCAGACGGCAGGGCATTCAGCCCCAGCATTTT
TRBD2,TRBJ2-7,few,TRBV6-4,CASSALAGGEQYF,TGTGCCAGCAGTGCACTAGCGGGAGGCGAGCAGTACTTC
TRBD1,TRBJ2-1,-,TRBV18,CASSPRDSSYNEQFF,TGTGCCAGCTCACCCCGGGACAGCTCCTACAATGAGCAGTTCTTC
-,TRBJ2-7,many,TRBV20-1,CSASGSYEQYF,TGCAGTGCTAGCGGTAGCTACGAGCAGTACTTC
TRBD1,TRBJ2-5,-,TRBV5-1,CASRRTGEETQYF,TGCGCCAGCAGAAGGACAGGGGAAGAGACCCAGTACTTC
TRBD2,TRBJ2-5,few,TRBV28,CASSLSGRRETQYF,TGTGCCAGCAGCTTGAGCGGGAGAAGAGAGACCCAGTACTTC
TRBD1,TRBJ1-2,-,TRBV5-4,CASNSRDSGYTF,TGTGCCAGCAATTCTAGGGACAGCGGCTACACCTTC
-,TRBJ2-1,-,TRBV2,CASTPVRGPGRQFF,TGTGCCAGCACCCCGGTGAGGGGCCCCGGTAGGCAGTTCTTC
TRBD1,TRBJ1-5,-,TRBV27,CASSPLSLRGTNQPQHF,TGTGCCAGCAGTCCTCTTTCCCTCAGGGGGACCAATCAGCCCCAGCATTTT
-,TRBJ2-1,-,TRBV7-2,CASSFRGQTYNEQFF,TGTGCCAGCAGCTTTAGGGGACAAACCTACAATGAGCAGTTCTTC
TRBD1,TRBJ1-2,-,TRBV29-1,CSVYQGTGDTF,TGCAGCGTTTACCAGGGGACAGGGGACACCTTC
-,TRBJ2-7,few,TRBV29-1,CSVSGNSYEQYF,TGCAGCGTTAGCGGAAACTCCTACGAGCAGTACTTC
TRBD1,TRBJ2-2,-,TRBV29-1,CSARGQGVGTGELFF,TGCAGCGCCCGAGGACAGGGCGTAGGGACCGGGGAGCTGTTTTTT
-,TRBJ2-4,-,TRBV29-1,CSVEVGRKNIQYF,TGCAGCGTTGAAGTAGGCCGAAAAAACATTCAGTACTTC
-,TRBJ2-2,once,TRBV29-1,CSVDGSDTGELFF,TGCAGCGTTGACGGATCCGACACCGGGGAGCTGTTTTTT
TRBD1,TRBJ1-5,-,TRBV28,CASSSTGRGYNQPQHF,TGTGCCAGCAGTTCGACAGGGAGGGGTTACAATCAGCCCCAGCATTTT
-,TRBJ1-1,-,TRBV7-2,CASPTGENRDTEAFF,TGTGCCAGCCCCACCGGGGAAAATAGGGACACTGAAGCTTTCTTT
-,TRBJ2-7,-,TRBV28,CASSFDSPYEQYF,TGTGCCAGCAGTTTTGACAGCCCATACGAGCAGTACTTC
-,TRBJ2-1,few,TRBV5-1,CASSRGAWEQFF,TGCGCCAGCAGCCGCGGGGCTTGGGAGCAGTTCTTC
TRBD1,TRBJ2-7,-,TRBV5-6,CASSLPTGDGQYF,TGTGCCAGCAGCTTGCCGACAGGGGACGGGCAGTACTTC
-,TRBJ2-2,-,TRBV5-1,CASSSTSGSNTGELFF,TGCGCCAGCAGCTCAACCTCGGGCTCGAACACCGGGGAGCTGTTTTTT
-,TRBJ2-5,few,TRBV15,CATSRGGYGETQYF,TGTGCCACCAGCAGAGGTGGGTATGGAGAGACCCAGTACTTC
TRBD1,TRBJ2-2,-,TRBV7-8,CASSLRTGATGELFF,TGTGCCAGCAGCTTAAGGACAGGGGCGACCGGGGAGCTGTTTTTT
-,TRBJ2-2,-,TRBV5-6,CASSLTFGELFF,TGTGCCAGCAGCTTAACCTTCGGGGAGCTGTTTTTT
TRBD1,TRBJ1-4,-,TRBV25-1,CASSGQGDSLAKLFF,TGTGCCAGCAGTGGCCAGGGGGACAGTCTCGCCAAACTGTTTTTT
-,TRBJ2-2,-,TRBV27,CAIGVPGELFF,TGTGCCATCGGGGTGCCCGGGGAGCTGTTTTTT
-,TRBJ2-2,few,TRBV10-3,CATGFDAGELFF,TGTGCCACCGGTTTTGACGCCGGGGAGCTGTTTTTT
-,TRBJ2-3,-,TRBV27,CASSSASSTDTQYF,TGTGCCAGCTCTTCGGCGTCTAGCACAGATACGCAGTATTTT
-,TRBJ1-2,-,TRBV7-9,CASRPSSPYGYTF,TGTGCCAGCAGACCCTCTAGTCCCTATGGCTACACCTTC
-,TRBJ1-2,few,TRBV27,CASSLSGSGGYTF,TGTGCCAGCAGTTTATCTGGCTCGGGCGGCTACACCTTC
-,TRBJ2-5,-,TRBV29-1,CSVELGRTQYF,TGCAGCGTTGAGTTAGGGAGGACCCAGTACTTC
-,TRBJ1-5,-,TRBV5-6,CASSFRSGRRNQPQHF,TGTGCCAGCAGCTTTAGGTCAGGCCGACGAAATCAGCCCCAGCATTTT
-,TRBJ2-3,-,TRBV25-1,CASSDTRAGSTDTQYF,TGTGCCAGCAGTGATACTAGGGCAGGGAGCACAGATACGCAGTATTTT
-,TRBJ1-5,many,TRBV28,CASSLGGQPQHF,TGTGCCAGCAGCCTAGGGGGTCAGCCCCAGCATTTT
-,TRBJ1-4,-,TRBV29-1,CSVEGSFNEKLFF,TGCAGCGTTGAAGGGAGTTTTAATGAAAAACTGTTTTTT
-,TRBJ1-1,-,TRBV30,CAWSGTRGTEAFF,TGTGCCTGGAGTGGGACCAGAGGCACTGAAGCTTTCTTT
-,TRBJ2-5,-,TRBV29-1,CSVSSWAETQYF,TGCAGCGTTTCTAGCTGGGCGGAGACCCAGTACTTC
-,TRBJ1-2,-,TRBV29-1,CSGEVGYGYTF,TGCAGCGGTGAAGTGGGTTATGGCTACACCTTC
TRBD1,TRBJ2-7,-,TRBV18,CASSPIGGQGAYEQYF,TGTGCCAGCTCACCAATAGGCGGACAGGGGGCGTACGAGCAGTACTTC
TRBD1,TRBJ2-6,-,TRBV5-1,CASSRTGGSGANVLTF,TGCGCCAGCAGTCGGACAGGGGGCTCTGGGGCCAACGTCCTGACTTTC
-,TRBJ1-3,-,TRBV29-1,CSVVGSGNTIYF,TGCAGCGTTGTAGGATCTGGAAACACCATATATTTT
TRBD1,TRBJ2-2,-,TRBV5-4,CASSLDRAGELFF,TGTGCCAGCAGTCTCGACAGGGCCGGGGAGCTGTTTTTT
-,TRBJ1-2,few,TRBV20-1,CSASLRQGYTF,TGCAGTGCTAGTTTGAGGCAAGGCTACACCTTC
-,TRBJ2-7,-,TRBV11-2,CASSPEGDEQYF,TGTGCCAGCAGCCCCGAGGGGGACGAGCAGTACTTC
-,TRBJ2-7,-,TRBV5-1,CASSLGQRTYEQYF,TGCGCCAGCAGCTTGGGCCAGAGGACCTACGAGCAGTACTTC
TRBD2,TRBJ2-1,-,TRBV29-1,CSVVRLAGNNEQFF,TGCAGCGTTGTTCGGCTAGCGGGAAACAATGAGCAGTTCTTC
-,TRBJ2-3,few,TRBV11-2,CASSFARDQEF,TGTGCCAGCAGCTTCGCCCGGGACCAGGAATTT
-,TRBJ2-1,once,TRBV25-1,CAVAEDNEQFF,TGTGCGGTAGCGGAGGACAATGAGCAGTTCTTC
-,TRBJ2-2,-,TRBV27,CASSSSGARGELFF,TGTGCCAGCAGTTCGTCGGGGGCGCGGGGGGAGCTGTTTTTT
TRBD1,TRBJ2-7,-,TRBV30,CAWGAGTGYYEQYF,TGTGCCTGGGGTGCAGGGACAGGATACTACGAGCAGTACTTC
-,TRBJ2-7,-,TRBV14,CASSRKGTGLQYF,TGTGCCAGCAGTCGAAAGGGTACAGGCCTGCAGTACTTC
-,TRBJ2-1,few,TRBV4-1,CASSQIYGEQFF,TGCGCCAGCAGCCAGATATACGGTGAGCAGTTCTTC
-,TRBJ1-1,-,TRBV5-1,CASSLVSGTEAFF,TGCGCCAGCAGCTTGGTGTCCGGGACTGAAGCTTTCTTT
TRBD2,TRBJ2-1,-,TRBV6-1,CASRLAGSYNEQFF,TGTGCCAGCAGACTAGCGGGCTCCTACAATGAGCAGTTCTTC
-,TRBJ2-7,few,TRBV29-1,CSVGDYEQYF,TGCAGCGTTGGAGACTACGAGCAGTACTTC